This TCR beta chain was sequenced for a study of shared clonotypes between healthy human individuals. The repertoire was sequenced with immunoSEQ multiplex PCR; TCRdb's copy has only in-frame clones and lacks some. Of about 1.5 million clones listed, 95% to 99% are singletons. This sequence originates from a man between 25 and 39 years old in good health. The specimen sequenced was naive CD4+ T cells sorted from blood. Documented subset: CD45RA+ positively selected.

DNA for the CDR3: TGCAGCGTTGTAGGGAGGGCCCGGGAGCAGTACTTC. Residues: CSVVGRAREQYF. The chain employs TRBV29-1 and TRBJ2-7; the match to TRBD2 covers 7 bases. There are 12 residues in the CDR3. Trimming cost V 4 bases and J 7 bases; bases outside gene matches: 7. Looked up from germline, CDR1 is SQVTM and CDR2 is ANQGSEA.